The 32 T cell receptor beta chains listed next were all sequenced from one sample in a study of blood T cell repertoires in COVID-19. Sequencing was performed with immunoSEQ multiplex PCR; in TCRdb, only in-frame clones are kept and a portion is missing. The table shows some 130,000 clones, with 65% to 90% occurring only once. Specimen: peripheral blood. These receptors originate from a woman aged 60-75 years with active or convalescent COVID-19.

The J gene is TRBJ2-1, the V gene TRBV5-1; 13 bases are shared with TRBD2. The V gene end was trimmed by 4 bases and the J gene end by 0 bases; junction bases not matched to a gene: 16. The CDR3 consists of 21 residues. CDR1 is SGHRS, CDR2 YFSETQ, per germline. CDR3 bases: TGCGCCAGCAGCCCCAGACCCGGGACTAGCGGGATCCTGAGCTCCTACAATGAGCAGTTCTTC. Amino acids: CASSPRPGTSGILSSYNEQFF.

V is TRBV27 and J is TRBJ1-5, with TRBD1 identical over 8 bases. V lost 5 bases to trimming and J lost 6 bases; unmatched junction nucleotides: 9. The germline V gene has CDR1 MNHEY and CDR2 SMNVEV (reference sequence). The CDR3 covers 15 residues. The CDR3 bases are TGTGCCAGCAGTCGCGGACAGGGTTGGAGTCAGCCCCAGCATTTT. Protein: CASSRGQGWSQPQHF.

CDR3 coding DNA: TGTGCCAGCAGCTCCAGGACAGGGTGGTACGAGCAGTACTTC. It specifies CASSSRTGWYEQYF. The chain links TRBV7-8 to TRBJ2-7, with 8 nucleotides matching TRBD1. Trimming at V came to 4 bases and at J to 4 bases, leaving 6 bases not matched to a gene. CDR1 is SGHVS and CDR2 is FQNEAQ in the germline V gene. The CDR3 runs to 14 residues.

CDR3 sequence (DNA): TGTGCCAGCAGTGCCGGGACAGGGGGCTATCAGCCCCAGCATTTT. Translation: CASSAGTGGYQPQHF. The chain uses TRBV2 and TRBJ1-5, with TRBD1 matching over 12 bases. Germline V gene lookup returns CDR1 SNHLY and CDR2 FYNNEI. This CDR3 is built from 15 residues. V shed 4 bases and J 5 bases; nucleotides not matched to a gene: 3.

The chain carries TRBV5-1 and TRBJ2-1, with D perhaps matching TRBD2 (6 bases). This CDR3 spans 13 amino acids. V dropped 4 bases and J dropped 4 bases, with 9 bases sitting between them. The germline gives CDR1 SGHRS, CDR2 YFSETQ. The CDR3: CASSPAGYNEQFF. The CDR3 DNA follows: TGCGCCAGCAGCCCCGCGGGGTACAATGAGCAGTTCTTC.

The gene calls are TRBV6-2 or TRBV6-3 and TRBJ1-1, with D unresolved. Per the germline V gene, CDR1 is MNHEY and CDR2 is SVGEGT. The CDR3 loop spans 19 amino acids. Trimming removed 0 bases at V and 0 bases at J, with 20 bases between. CDR3 in DNA: TGTGCCAGCAGTTACTCGATACGCTCGAAAAGAGACTTGAACACTGAAGCTTTCTTT. Translation: CASSYSIRSKRDLNTEAFF.

The chain links TRBV5-8 to TRBJ2-2, with D possibly TRBD2 on 6 matching bases. Germline CDR1 reads SGHTS; CDR2 reads YDEGEE. Trimming removed 7 bases from V and 4 bases from J, with 20 bases in between. The CDR3 spans 16 residues. The CDR3 loop reads CASEVGGRGVTGELFF. In DNA, the CDR3 is TGTGCCAGCGAGGTGGGAGGCCGCGGGGTCACCGGGGAGCTGTTTTTT.

The V gene is TRBV12-3 or TRBV12-4, the J gene TRBJ1-5; D is possibly TRBD1 (6 bases). This CDR3 region has 13 residues. Trimming left V 5 bases short and J 6 bases short, with 11 bases between. The CDR3 DNA follows: TGTGCCAGCAGTGGGACAAATACTCAGCCCCAGCATTTT. It is translated as CASSGTNTQPQHF.

V gene TRBV28 combines with J gene TRBJ1-2, with D perhaps matching TRBD1 (5 bases). The germline V and J ends were trimmed by 1 base and 2 bases, with 14 bases remaining between them. CDR1 and CDR2 (germline): MDHEN, SYDVKM. The CDR3 contains 16 residues. CDR3 sequence: CASSLSLAGSNYGYTF. The CDR3 DNA follows: TGTGCCAGCAGTTTATCACTGGCAGGGTCAAACTATGGCTACACCTTC.

The gene calls are TRBV5-1 and TRBJ2-1; tentatively, D is TRBD2 (5 bases). V was shortened by 4 bases and J by 7 bases, with 18 bases between the two germline ends. In germline, CDR1 is SGHRS, CDR2 YFSETQ. The CDR3 runs 15 residues. CDR3 region: CASSGGEVGWNEQFF. The CDR3 DNA reads as TGCGCCAGCAGCGGAGGAGAAGTGGGCTGGAATGAGCAGTTCTTC.

This rearrangement joins TRBV12-2 to TRBJ2-7; TRBD1, the table's D call, lacks a check against the DNA. TRBV12-2 is a pseudogene segment. CDR3 length equals 14 residues. In DNA form, the CDR3 reads TGTGCAAGTCGCACAGGGGGCCGCGCCTACGAGCAGTACGTC. Protein: CASRTGGRAYEQYV.

V is TRBV28 and J is TRBJ1-1, with a weak D call TRBD1 (6 bases). Looked up from germline, CDR1 is MDHEN and CDR2 is SYDVKM. Trimming took 7 bases from V and 7 from J, leaving 22 bases between them. The CDR3 spans 15 residues. The CDR3 loop is CASNLLAGGPIEAFF. For the CDR3, the DNA is TGTGCCAGCAACCTACTCGCGGGGGGGCCTATTGAAGCTTTCTTT.

The genes are TRBV5-4 and TRBJ1-4; 7 positions agree with TRBD1. Germline V gene sequence: CDR1 SGHNT, CDR2 YYREEE (reference sequence). CDR3 size: 17 residues. V dropped 4 bases and J dropped 4; count of bases not matched to a gene: 13. CDR3 bases: TGTGCCAGCAGCGCGGGAGGGGGCGGCGTGGGTAATGAAAAACTGTTTTTT. It specifies CASSAGGGGVGNEKLFF.

The chain combines TRBV28 with TRBJ1-2; D is unresolved. Trimming took off 3 bases at V and 4 bases at J, with 12 bases between the two ends. The CDR3 sequence is 14 residues long. Looked up from germline, CDR1 is MDHEN and CDR2 is SYDVKM. In DNA, the CDR3 is TGTGCCAGCAGTTTGGAATCTCAGGTCTATGGCTACACCTTC. Translation gives CASSLESQVYGYTF.

The chain has TRBV5-1 and TRBJ1-3, with 9 bases aligning to TRBD1. The CDR3 is 18 residues long. Trimming removed 3 bases from V and 0 bases from J; junction bases left unmatched: 10. Germline assignment: CDR1 SGHRS and CDR2 YFSETQ. In nucleotides, the CDR3 is TGCGCCAGCAGCTCCGGGACAGGGCCAACCTCCTCTGGAAACACCATATATTTT. Translated: CASSSGTGPTSSGNTIYF.

The chain carries TRBV9 and TRBJ2-3, with D perhaps matching TRBD1 (6 bases). Trimming cost V 3 bases and J 3 bases, with 20 bases left between them. Germline CDR1 SGDLS, CDR2 YYNGEE. This CDR3 is 17 amino acids long. The DNA for the CDR3 is TGTGCCAGCAGCGCCAACCCAGGGGTAAGGAAAACAGATACGCAGTATTTT. Amino acids: CASSANPGVRKTDTQYF. Together with reference TRBV9 and TRBJ2-3, the CDR3 gives the full variable domain: DSGVTQTPKHLITATGQRVTLRCSPRSGDLSVYWYQQSLDQGLQFLIQYYNGEERAKGNILERFSAQQFPDLHSELNLSSLELGDSALYFCASSANPGVRKTDTQYFGPGTRLTVL.

This clone was detected once. V usage is TRBV7-2 and J usage is TRBJ1-1; D may be TRBD1 (6 bases). There are 16 residues in the CDR3. Deletions cut 4 bases from V and 6 bases from J, with 21 bases between. Germline V gene data show CDR1 as SGHTA and CDR2 as FQGNSA. CDR3 nucleotide sequence: TGTGCCAGCAGCTCAGCTCGGGGGGCGGCGGGCGCTGAAGCTTTCTTT. Protein product: CASSSARGAAGAEAFF.

The chain links TRBV19 to TRBJ2-7; 7 bases map to TRBD2. The CDR3 loop spans 15 amino acids. V gave up 5 bases and J gave up 0 bases; unmatched junction bases: 7. Germline V gene lookup returns CDR1 LNHDA and CDR2 SQIVND (reference sequence). The CDR3 sequence: CASSSWTRNSYEQYF. The CDR3 bases are TGTGCCAGTAGTTCCTGGACTAGAAACTCCTACGAGCAGTACTTC.

The gene calls are TRBV27 and TRBJ2-3; D is ambiguous. Germline-derived CDR1 and CDR2 are MNHEY and SMNVEV (reference sequence). Trimming took 3 bases from V and 1 from J, leaving 14 bases between them. The CDR3 contains 16 residues. The CDR3 bases are TGTGCCAGCAGTTTTTTGTCACGGAGCGGCACAGATACGCAGTATTTT. Translation: CASSFLSRSGTDTQYF.

The chain uses TRBV5-4 and TRBJ2-1; 12 nucleotides line up with TRBD2. The V segment lost 3 bases and the J segment 2 bases; nucleotides outside the gene matches: 9. CDR1 and CDR2 (germline): SGHNT, YYREEE (reference sequence). The CDR3 runs to 18 residues. CDR3 in DNA: TGTGCCAGCAGCTCTCCCCTGCCTAGCGGGGGGGCCTACAATGAGCAGTTCTTC. Amino acid sequence: CASSSPLPSGGAYNEQFF.

The table lists this clone with a count of one. The chain is built from TRBV28 and TRBJ1-1, with no clear D. Trimming pared 5 bases from V and 3 bases from J, leaving 13 bases between. CDR1 is MDHEN and CDR2 is SYDVKM in the germline V gene. The CDR3 totals 14 residues. CDR3 bases: TGTGCCAGCAGTCCCCGTGGCGGGTACACTGAAGCTTTCTTT. Translating it yields CASSPRGGYTEAFF.

The chain couples TRBV19 to TRBJ1-2; D gene unclear. V was cut by 0 bases and J by 8 bases, with 19 bases left in between. The CDR3 spans 16 residues. The germline CDR1 and CDR2 sequences are LNHDA and SQIVND (reference sequence). The CDR3 DNA sequence: TGTGCCAGTAGTATAGATCTATATACCGTCGTCCGGGGCTACACCTTC. It yields the protein CASSIDLYTVVRGYTF.

This chain connects TRBV5-1 to TRBJ2-6; 14 bases are a match to TRBD2. The CDR3 consists of 21 residues. The germline V gene has CDR1 SGHRS and CDR2 YFSETQ. Trimming took 0 bases from V and 0 from J; bases not matched to a gene: 8. In nucleotides, the CDR3 is TGCGCCAGCAGCTTGGGGTACGGACTAGCGGGGGGAAGCTCTGGGGCCAACGTCCTGACTTTC. Amino acids: CASSLGYGLAGGSSGANVLTF.

The chain recombines TRBV11-3 with TRBJ2-3; tentative D call: TRBD2 (5 bases). The CDR3 has 15 amino acids. Trimming pared 1 base from V and 2 bases from J, leaving 10 bases between. CDR1 and CDR2 from the germline V gene are SGHNT and YENEEA. The chain's CDR3 is CASSLGPGNTDTQYF. The CDR3 bases are TGTGCCAGCAGCTTAGGACCGGGGAACACAGATACGCAGTATTTT.

V is TRBV28 and J is TRBJ2-6, with TRBD2 as a possible D gene (7 bases). The CDR3 spans 16 residues. Germline values: CDR1 MDHEN, CDR2 SYDVKM. The ends were cut back, 4 bases at V and 4 bases at J, with 14 bases in the middle. CDR3 in amino acids: CASSSLGGPGANVLTF. CDR3 sequence (DNA): TGTGCCAGCAGTTCGCTCGGGGGGCCGGGGGCCAACGTCCTGACTTTC. The whole variable domain, filled in from reference TRBV28 and TRBJ2-6, reads DVKVTQSSRYLVKRTGEKVFLECVQDMDHENMFWYRQDPGLGLRLIYFSYDVKMKEKGDIPEGYSVSREKKERFSLILESASTNQTSMYLCASSSLGGPGANVLTFGAGSRLTVL.

The chain uses TRBV6-5 and TRBJ2-1, with 8 bases fitting TRBD2. V gave up 10 bases and J gave up 8 bases; unmatched junction bases: 10. This CDR3 spans 13 amino acids. Germline CDR1 reads MNHEY; CDR2 reads SVGAGI. CDR3 nucleotide sequence: TGTGCCACAGGACTAGCCGGGCTTGATGAGCAGTTCTTC. It yields the protein CATGLAGLDEQFF.

The V gene is TRBV5-4, the J gene TRBJ2-3; tentatively, D is TRBD1 (6 bases). CDR3 size: 15 residues. CDR1 is SGHNT, CDR2 YYREEE, per germline (reference sequence). Deletions cut 4 bases from V and 3 bases from J, with 15 bases between. CDR3 in DNA: TGTGCCAGCAGCACCGGGCGTCAGGGGACAGATACGCAGTATTTT. The encoded protein is CASSTGRQGTDTQYF. The variable domain in full, with the rest retrieved from reference TRBV5-4 and TRBJ2-3, is ETGVTQSPTHLIKTRGQQVTLRCSSQSGHNTVSWYQQALGQGPQFIFQYYREEENGRGNFPPRFSGLQFPNYSSELNVNALELDDSALYLCASSTGRQGTDTQYFGPGTRLTVL.

This chain links TRBV19 with TRBJ1-5, with 8 bases matching TRBD1. The CDR3 contains 16 residues. Trimming cost V 4 bases and J 3 bases; bases outside gene matches: 8. CDR1 and CDR2 from the germline V gene are LNHDA and SQIVND (reference sequence). In DNA, the CDR3 is TGTGCCAGTAGTACAACGACAGGGGTAATCAATCAGCCCCAGCATTTT. Protein sequence: CASSTTTGVINQPQHF. Full variable domain (missing parts from reference TRBV19 and TRBJ1-5): DGGITQSPKYLFRKEGQNVTLSCEQNLNHDAMYWYRQDPGQGLRLIYYSQIVNDFQKGDIAEGYSVSREKKESFPLTVTSAQKNPTAFYLCASSTTTGVINQPQHFGDGTRLSIL.

This clone was counted once. The chain links TRBV5-4 to TRBJ2-1; no definite D call. Germline V gene lookup returns CDR1 SGHNT and CDR2 YYREEE (reference sequence). V lost 5 bases and J 7 bases, leaving 10 bases between the germline ends. The CDR3 loop spans 12 amino acids. The chain's CDR3 is CASRASRNEQFF. The CDR3 nucleotides read TGTGCCAGCAGGGCGTCGAGGAATGAGCAGTTCTTC.

Here the CDR3 reads CSVRDIEQFF. CDR3 coding DNA: TGCAGCGTTAGGGACATCGAGCAGTTCTTC. The chain carries TRBV29-1 and TRBJ2-1; tentative D call: TRBD1 (6 bases). Germline V CDR1 and CDR2: SQVTM, ANQGSEA. This CDR3 contains 10 residues. Deletions cut 5 bases from V and 10 bases from J, with 9 bases between.

This chain connects TRBV18 to TRBJ1-1; a weak D match, TRBD1 (6 bases). From germline, CDR1 is KGHSH and CDR2 LQKENI. V lost 6 bases, J lost 5 bases, and 16 bases lay in between. CDR3 length: 14 amino acids. CDR3 in amino acids: CASSRQGTSTEAFF. The CDR3 nucleotides are TGTGCCAGCTCGCGTCAGGGGACTAGTACTGAAGCTTTCTTT.

The chain employs TRBV10-3 and TRBJ1-1; D is perhaps TRBD1 (6 bases). Germline V CDR1 and CDR2: ENHRY, SYGVKD. V was shortened by 6 bases and J by 4 bases, with 12 bases between the two germline ends. The CDR3 spans 13 residues. The CDR3 region is CAISKQGPTEAFF. CDR3 bases: TGTGCCATCAGCAAACAGGGTCCCACTGAAGCTTTCTTT.